This TCR beta chain was documented in a study of T cells in Graves' hyperthyroidism and ophthalmopathy. Findings and limits, study-wide: Blood shared most expanded thyroid clonotypes above 0.001. A 13 V-J model separated ophthalmopathy from stable hyperthyroidism. Ophthalmopathy was model-predicted a median approximately 6.4 months pre-onset.

As regards this clonotype: Its antigen remains unidentified.

The CDR3 regions of TCR beta were amplified from RNA transcripts. TCR CDR3 regions were first amplified by RT-PCR with HTBI primers. TCRdb passed the multiplex PCR reads through MiXCR, listing each CDR3 protein once. The table lists approximately 510,000 distinct CDR3 sequences, 20% to 25% of them singletons. The sequence came from a man aged 18 to 35 with Graves' hyperthyroidism. Sequenced: blood.

The CDR3 DNA sequence: TGTGCCAGCAGTGAATGGGACAGCGTGTTCTACGAGCAGTACTTC. It specifies CASSEWDSVFYEQYF. The chain links TRBV6-1 to TRBJ2-7, with 7 positions matching TRBD1. With 2 bases clipped from V and 3 bases from J, the junction kept 7 bases outside the gene matches. The CDR3 loop spans 15 amino acids. Germline values: CDR1 MNHNS, CDR2 SASEGT.